This is a list of T cell receptor beta chains from one sample in a study of blood T cell repertoires in COVID-19. Using immunoSEQ multiplex PCR, the repertoire was profiled, and TCRdb retains in-frame clones only, with some absent. The table has fewer than 200,000 clones, roughly 80% seen once. Sequenced sample: PBMCs or T cells enriched from blood (not recorded which). Receptor source: a woman between 45 and 60 years old who had recovered from COVID-19. CDR3s include the opening cysteine and the closing phenylalanine or tryptophan. D genes are given only for firm matches. Size values are once, few and many counts, or a class for expanded clones, and some rows have none.

size: -; J: TRBJ2-1; V: TRBV7-8; D: -; CDR3: CASSLVRNEQFF; DNA: TGTGCCAGCAGCTTAGTGAGGAATGAGCAGTTCTTC
size: -; J: TRBJ1-1; V: TRBV9; D: -; CDR3: CASSDNPGAVWNTEAFF; DNA: TGTGCCAGCAGCGATAATCCAGGGGCGGTATGGAACACTGAAGCTTTCTTT
size: -; J: TRBJ1-4; V: TRBV7-9; D: TRBD1; CDR3: CASSPGQGYEKLFF; DNA: TGTGCCAGCAGCCCAGGACAGGGGTATGAAAAACTGTTTTTT
size: -; J: TRBJ2-1; V: TRBV29-1; D: TRBD1; CDR3: CSVGRTGGVGEQFF; DNA: TGCAGCGTTGGACGGACAGGAGGTGTCGGTGAGCAGTTCTTC
size: -; J: TRBJ1-5; V: TRBV4-3; D: -; CDR3: CASSQEAGNQPQHF; DNA: TGCGCCAGCAGCCAAGAAGCAGGTAATCAGCCCCAGCATTTT
size: -; J: TRBJ1-2; V: TRBV14; D: -; CDR3: CASRRVGSNYGYTF; DNA: TGTGCCAGCAGGAGGGTGGGCTCCAACTATGGCTACACCTTC
size: few; J: TRBJ1-5; V: TRBV28; D: TRBD1; CDR3: CASSLLRQGGDNQPQHF; DNA: TGTGCCAGCAGTTTACTTAGACAGGGAGGAGACAATCAGCCCCAGCATTTT
size: -; J: TRBJ1-1; V: TRBV18; D: TRBD1; CDR3: CASSRTGETEAFF; DNA: TGTGCCAGCTCACGAACAGGGGAGACTGAAGCTTTCTTT
size: -; J: TRBJ1-6; V: TRBV15; D: -; CDR3: CATSREATGLYNSPLHF; DNA: TGTGCCACCAGCAGAGAGGCGACAGGCCTCTATAATTCACCCCTCCACTTT
size: -; J: TRBJ1-3; V: TRBV6-1; D: -; CDR3: CASSDHYPPNTIYF; DNA: TGTGCCAGCAGTGACCACTATCCGCCCAACACCATATATTTT
size: -; J: TRBJ1-1; V: TRBV6-5; D: -; CDR3: CASSRLTGTNTEAFF; DNA: TGTGCCAGCAGTAGGCTTACAGGGACGAACACTGAAGCTTTCTTT
size: -; J: TRBJ1-3; V: TRBV7-2; D: -; CDR3: CASSFTQGGNTIYF; DNA: TGTGCCAGCAGTTTTACCCAGGGTGGAAACACCATATATTTT
size: -; J: TRBJ1-5; V: TRBV20-1; D: -; CDR3: CSSGVGQPQHF; DNA: TGCAGTTCAGGTGTCGGCCAGCCCCAGCATTTT
size: -; J: TRBJ1-2; V: TRBV6-5; D: -; CDR3: CASNPSGTNYGYTF; DNA: TGTGCCAGCAACCCTTCAGGGACTAACTATGGCTACACCTTC
size: -; J: TRBJ1-3; V: TRBV6-5; D: TRBD1; CDR3: CASRVDRDGGNTIYF; DNA: TGTGCCAGCAGGGTAGACAGGGACGGAGGAAACACCATATATTTT
size: once; J: TRBJ2-3; V: TRBV9; D: -; CDR3: CASSAQGDTQYF; DNA: TGTGCCAGCAGCGCTCAGGGCGATACGCAGTATTTT
size: -; J: TRBJ1-1; V: TRBV3-1/TRBV3-2; D: -; CDR3: CASSQGQLNTEAFF; DNA: TGTGCCAGCAGCCAAGGGCAGTTGAACACTGAAGCTTTCTTT
size: -; J: TRBJ2-3; V: TRBV27; D: -; CDR3: CASSLSGYDTDTQYF; DNA: TGTGCCAGCAGTTTAAGCGGGTACGACACAGATACGCAGTATTTT
size: few; J: TRBJ2-5; V: TRBV30; D: TRBD2; CDR3: CAWSVSGGAETQYF; DNA: TGTGCCTGGAGTGTTAGCGGGGGGGCGGAGACCCAGTACTTC
size: once; J: TRBJ1-2; V: TRBV28; D: -; CDR3: CASSSGASNYGYTF; DNA: TGTGCCAGCAGTTCTGGGGCGTCTAACTATGGCTACACCTTC
size: -; J: TRBJ1-2; V: TRBV28; D: -; CDR3: CASSYSTSPIGYTF; DNA: TGTGCCAGCAGTTACTCGACAAGCCCAATAGGCTACACCTTC
size: -; J: TRBJ1-4; V: TRBV7-2; D: -; CDR3: CASSLQGSHNEKLFF; DNA: TGTGCCAGCAGCTTACAGGGGTCGCATAATGAAAAACTGTTTTTT
size: -; J: TRBJ2-3; V: TRBV5-1; D: -; CDR3: CASSLYSDTQYF; DNA: TGCGCCAGCAGCTTGTATTCAGATACGCAGTATTTT
size: -; J: TRBJ1-2; V: TRBV18; D: TRBD1; CDR3: CASSPDRDPSYGYTF; DNA: TGTGCCAGCTCACCGGACAGGGACCCGTCCTATGGCTACACCTTC
size: -; J: TRBJ1-3; V: TRBV29-1; D: TRBD1; CDR3: CSVGDSNSGNTIYF; DNA: TGCAGCGTTGGGGACAGCAACTCTGGAAACACCATATATTTT
size: -; J: TRBJ2-3; V: TRBV5-4; D: -; CDR3: CASSLNTDTQYF; DNA: TGTGCCAGCAGCCTAAACACAGATACGCAGTATTTT
size: -; J: TRBJ2-3; V: TRBV7-9; D: TRBD2; CDR3: CASSPYASGADTQYF; DNA: TGTGCCAGCAGCCCCTATGCTAGCGGGGCAGATACGCAGTATTTT
size: -; J: TRBJ1-2; V: TRBV11-1; D: -; CDR3: CASSLVEANYGYTF; DNA: TGTGCCAGCAGCTTAGTGGAGGCTAACTATGGCTACACCTTC
size: -; J: TRBJ1-6; V: TRBV4-1; D: -; CDR3: CASSQERTGPLHF; DNA: TGCGCCAGCAGTCAAGAACGAACGGGACCCCTCCACTTT
size: -; J: TRBJ1-2; V: TRBV9; D: -; CDR3: CASSGTVSLSSYTF; DNA: TGTGCCAGCAGCGGTACAGTCTCCCTATCTAGCTACACCTTC
size: few; J: TRBJ1-2; V: TRBV7-9; D: TRBD1; CDR3: CASSFYRTGGKEPYGYTF; DNA: TGTGCCAGCAGCTTTTACAGGACAGGGGGCAAGGAGCCTTATGGCTACACCTTC
size: -; J: TRBJ2-3; V: TRBV11-2; D: -; CDR3: CASSLRRDRSTDTQYF; DNA: TGTGCCAGCAGCTTAAGGAGAGACAGGTCCACAGATACGCAGTATTTT
size: -; J: TRBJ2-3; V: TRBV7-9; D: TRBD1; CDR3: CAIGTASTDTQYF; DNA: TGTGCCATTGGGACAGCTAGCACAGATACGCAGTATTTT
size: -; J: TRBJ1-5; V: TRBV27; D: -; CDR3: CASSLRGEPQHF; DNA: TGTGCCAGCAGTTTACGGGGGGAGCCCCAGCATTTT
size: -; J: TRBJ1-1; V: TRBV28; D: -; CDR3: CASSPGVGAFF; DNA: TGTGCCAGCAGCCCCGGGGTGGGCGCTTTCTTT
size: -; J: TRBJ1-1; V: TRBV2; D: -; CDR3: CASTPRDEAFF; DNA: TGTGCCAGCACACCGCGGGATGAAGCTTTCTTT
size: -; J: TRBJ1-1; V: TRBV28; D: -; CDR3: CASSLLQLNTEAFF; DNA: TGTGCCAGCAGCCTGTTACAGTTGAACACTGAAGCTTTCTTT
size: -; J: TRBJ1-1; V: TRBV29-1; D: TRBD1; CDR3: CSVRDRANTEAFF; DNA: TGCAGCGTGCGGGACAGGGCGAACACTGAAGCTTTCTTT
size: -; J: TRBJ1-2; V: TRBV19; D: -; CDR3: CASSPGSYGYTF; DNA: TGTGCCAGTAGCCCAGGGTCTTATGGCTACACCTTC
size: -; J: TRBJ1-3; V: TRBV19; D: -; CDR3: CASRVSSLPGNTIYF; DNA: TGTGCCAGTCGGGTCTCCTCACTCCCTGGAAACACCATATATTTT
size: once; J: TRBJ2-5; V: TRBV19; D: -; CDR3: CASSGAWETQYF; DNA: TGTGCCAGTAGTGGGGCATGGGAGACCCAGTACTTC
size: -; J: TRBJ1-1; V: TRBV19; D: -; CDR3: CASSPAGATEAFF; DNA: TGTGCCAGTAGTCCCGCAGGGGCCACTGAAGCTTTCTTT
size: -; J: TRBJ1-4; V: TRBV2; D: -; CDR3: CASNRREEKLFF; DNA: TGTGCCAGCAACCGCAGGGAAGAAAAACTGTTTTTT
size: -; J: TRBJ1-2; V: TRBV4-1; D: -; CDR3: CASSQEWNRADGYTF; DNA: TGCGCCAGCAGCCAAGAGTGGAACAGGGCTGATGGCTACACCTTC
size: once; J: TRBJ1-6; V: TRBV7-2; D: TRBD1; CDR3: CASSPGQALNSPLHF; DNA: TGTGCCAGCAGCCCAGGACAGGCACTCAATTCACCCCTCCACTTT
size: -; J: TRBJ2-1; V: TRBV11-2; D: TRBD2; CDR3: CASSSTSGPYNEQFF; DNA: TGTGCCAGCAGCTCAACTAGCGGGCCTTACAATGAGCAGTTCTTC
size: -; J: TRBJ1-4; V: TRBV9; D: TRBD1; CDR3: CASSPGGTSEKLFF; DNA: TGTGCCAGCAGCCCAGGGGGTACAAGTGAAAAACTGTTTTTT
size: -; J: TRBJ1-2; V: TRBV2; D: -; CDR3: CASARRGALNYGYTF; DNA: TGTGCCAGCGCCCGCCGGGGGGCACTTAACTATGGCTACACCTTC
size: -; J: TRBJ2-6; V: TRBV2; D: TRBD1; CDR3: CATPPTSTGGFAGANVLTF; DNA: TGTGCCACCCCTCCCACGTCGACAGGGGGCTTCGCTGGGGCCAACGTCCTGACTTTC
size: -; J: TRBJ2-5; V: TRBV6-5; D: -; CDR3: CASTGVGETQYF; DNA: TGTGCCAGCACGGGGGTAGGGGAGACCCAGTACTTC
size: -; J: TRBJ1-4; V: TRBV28; D: -; CDR3: CASSLTGTGLHEKLFF; DNA: TGTGCCAGCAGTTTAACTGGTACAGGGCTGCATGAAAAACTGTTTTTT
size: -; J: TRBJ1-1; V: TRBV10-3; D: -; CDR3: CAISSRVGTEAFF; DNA: TGTGCCATCAGTTCGAGGGTTGGCACTGAAGCTTTCTTT
size: -; J: TRBJ1-3; V: TRBV7-2; D: TRBD1; CDR3: CASSGTQGVGNTIYF; DNA: TGTGCCAGCAGCGGCACACAGGGGGTTGGAAACACCATATATTTT
size: few; J: TRBJ1-5; V: TRBV25-1; D: TRBD1; CDR3: CASSARDRPNQPQHF; DNA: TGTGCCAGCAGTGCCCGGGACAGACCCAATCAGCCCCAGCATTTT
size: -; J: TRBJ2-2; V: TRBV2; D: TRBD2; CDR3: CASSPRAGGATGELFF; DNA: TGTGCCAGCAGCCCTAGAGCGGGGGGCGCAACCGGGGAGCTGTTTTTT
size: -; J: TRBJ1-2; V: TRBV27; D: TRBD1; CDR3: CASSRPGQGLGYTF; DNA: TGTGCCAGCAGTCGCCCGGGACAGGGCCTTGGCTACACCTTC
size: -; J: TRBJ1-3; V: TRBV4-1; D: -; CDR3: CASSQDLAGYGNTIYF; DNA: TGCGCCAGCAGCCAAGATCTCGCAGGGTACGGAAACACCATATATTTT
size: -; J: TRBJ2-2; V: TRBV15; D: -; CDR3: CATSREAGGRSGELFF; DNA: TGTGCCACCAGCAGAGAGGCAGGGGGGAGGTCCGGGGAGCTGTTTTTT
size: -; J: TRBJ1-5; V: TRBV10-2; D: -; CDR3: CASSDRGNGNQPQHF; DNA: TGCGCCAGCAGTGATCGGGGGAACGGCAATCAGCCCCAGCATTTT